Below, one T cell receptor beta chain is given with its context. Its antigen target is currently unknown. Base qualities are not provided; no much larger clone lies one nucleotide away. Library construction relied on the immunoSEQ multiplex PCR assay. For the multiplex PCR, a mixture combining 60 forward primers for TCR Vbeta segments and 13 reverse primers for TCR Jbeta segments was used. The CDR3 region of rearranged TCR beta genes was amplified from genomic DNA with a multiplex PCR assay. Amplified TCR beta libraries were sequenced as 87-base-pair reads on the Illumina HiSeq System. The source study handled its data this way. In a later analysis, about 80 million unique TCR beta chains were counted across the roughly 670 repertoires, and roughly 11 million of these chains were shared by at least two donors. Raw reads were error-corrected and collapsed into unique sequences by a nearest-neighbor algorithm in which closely related sequences were merged to remove PCR and sequencing errors. V, D and J gene segments were assigned by aligning CDR3 sequences to IMGT reference sequences. For a sequence to be retained, a match of at least six nucleotides was required to both a V gene segment and a J gene segment. Rearrangements were called productive when the CDR3 lacked stop codons and stayed in frame with V and J; all others were non-productive. CDR3 was defined according to IMGT convention as the region running from the second conserved V-encoded cysteine to the conserved J-encoded phenylalanine. Sequences without an unambiguous match to a single V gene segment were excluded from the earlier analysis of a few hundred of the donors. In an earlier analysis of approximately 560 of the donors, a V segment was called functional when productive rearrangements were above 56.7%, and segregating when the standard deviation between donors exceeded 5%. A statistical classification framework was developed to diagnose cytomegalovirus status using the catalog of TCR beta chain sequences. V and J gene assignment, in a later analysis, came from comparing TCR nucleotide sequences with IMGT/GENE-DB human TR gene sequences. The TCRdist pipeline was used in a later analysis to assign CDR3 sequences and most-parsimonious VDJ recombination scenarios. In a later analysis, each TCR beta chain was defined by its CDR3 amino acid sequence together with its V-gene family, and reads lacking a unique V-gene family were excluded. A later analysis removed roughly 590 highly shared, low-generation-probability nucleotide sequences to deal with suspected cross-contamination and a sequencing artifact. In a later analysis, a clonal expansion index was calculated for each public chain from normalized within-repertoire ranks of inferred template counts. In a later analysis, generation probabilities were computed using a VDJ recombination model fitted to out-of-frame rearrangements, and the results were checked against IGoR. In a later analysis, TCR-TCR, TCR-HLA and TCR-CMV co-occurrence was scored with hypergeometric tests, and a repertoire-size bias correction was applied to TCR pairs. In a later analysis, false discovery rates were estimated by permuting HLA or CMV assignments 20 times. In a later analysis, co-occurring TCRs were grouped using DBSCAN, and TCRdist sequence similarity was added for clustering within HLA-allele-positive subsets. Co-occurrence clustering excluded repertoires with fewer than 30,000 or more than 120,000 public chains, plus five with anomalous nucleotide sharing. The source is immuneACCESS, and TCRdb retained only in-frame sequences with V and J called. Part of the clones is not carried over; for the studies checked, unresolved V genes explain less than half of this, and the remainder is unexplained. For V, J and clone size, that table is used; D and trimming come from the DNA. This sample has under 200,000 clones in its table, and 75% of those were observed once. The top ten hold about 7.7% of the sample.

The sample is drawn from a study of cytomegalovirus exposure and HLA in healthy donors (dated by TCRdb to about 2017). A note on the overall study: An earlier analysis of some 620 of the donors reported 276 Gb of sequence data and approximately 120 million unique TCR beta sequences obtained from around 170 million T cells. Because of strong linkage in the cohort, 5 or 6 DR-DQ haplotypes were treated as single units for association and clustering. Genome-wide SNP genotypes for about three fifths of the roughly 700 donors were used in a later genetic analysis, which treated that subset as a discovery cohort. The aim of the study was to test whether cataloging public T cell receptors could identify signatures of past pathogen exposure. Class I and class II HLA loci were covered by the typing at four-digit resolution. Typing coverage varied by locus: about 620-640 donors for A, B, C, DRB1 and DQB1; some 520 for DQA1; more than 600 for DPA1; approximately 470 for DPB1. To study patterns of TCR occurrence, a later analysis re-analyzed previously published TCR beta repertoires from 700 or so donors and added high-resolution HLA genotyping. In the later analysis, no new phenotypic data were used to find candidate immune exposures; instead, reliance was placed on TCR beta sequences and their occurrence across donors. All discovery cohort repertoires had been generated on a single sequencing platform. To decide whether each TCR beta V gene segment behaved as functional or pseudogenic, an earlier analysis of some 600 of the donors relied on high-throughput TCR beta sequencing. The genetic ancestry cluster associated with self-reported Caucasian donors included 81% of the roughly 400 genotyped donors. An early release covering roughly 600 HLA-typed donors comprised approximately 290 gigabases of sequencing data and around 80 million unique TCR sequences. Among some 400 genotyped donors of the cohort, an average of approximately 230,000 unique TCR beta nucleotide sequences were sequenced per donor, roughly 20% of them non-productive. The T cell repertoires of 666 subjects were profiled by immunosequencing and related to cytomegalovirus serostatus. To predict cytomegalovirus infection status, the study brought together high-throughput TCR immunosequencing, statistical association of individual TCRs with disease status, and machine learning. In addition to the first cohort of several hundred subjects, a separate validation cohort of 130 or so different subjects was used. Donor age, sex, ethnicity and CMV serostatus were collected together with the repertoire data. General study outcomes and caveats: The sequencing pipeline was judged likely to have produced a cluster of highly shared sequence variants as a technical artifact. In a later analysis, the rate of TCR association differed among HLA loci, with DRB1 alleles having the most associated TCRs and HLA-C alleles having the fewest. The only immune exposure information available for the cohort was CMV serostatus. In a later analysis, around 17,000 TCR beta sequences were associated with specific HLA alleles at a false discovery rate of 0.05. The authors suggested that the approach could potentially be generalized to other disease states and immunological phenotypes. When HLA alleles, especially DR and DQ, strongly co-occurred, attributing TCR associations to individual alleles was difficult. Some IMGT-functional V segments, including TRBV6-2 and TRBV6-3, could not be told apart with the 87-base-pair reads, so those segments were excluded. The presence/absence analyses assumed that sequencing depth was roughly uniform across donors, and that assumption may not be true. In vitro tests confirmed that a few of the cytomegalovirus-associated TCR beta chains recognize cytomegalovirus antigens. Because counts were too low, some 17 rarely observed V segments, including chromosome 9 orphons, were excluded from the earlier analysis of 587 of the donors. A later genetic analysis associated a missense DCLRE1C variant with V-gene and J-gene trimming of TCR beta chains, and an independent cohort replicated the association. A later genetic analysis reported fewer N-insertions in productive TCRs among donors in an Asian-associated ancestry cluster than the roughly 640-donor mean. The classifier was reported to diagnose cytomegalovirus status with high specificity and sensitivity in both the original and validation cohorts. This cohort had only TCR beta chains sequenced, and the lack of alpha or paired-chain data limited which features could be detected. Broadly in line with IMGT annotations, most TCR beta V segments showed up in productive rearrangements about 87% or about 30% of the time in an earlier analysis of approximately 600 of the donors. Linkage disequilibrium might explain the correlated functional status among segregating V segments, but an unknown experimental factor could not be excluded. Because HLA typing was unavailable for some donors at each locus, only the typed subset was used in association tests. In a later analysis, most CMV-associated TCR beta chains were found to appear HLA-restricted, with HLA associations seemingly driven largely by CMV exposure. In a later analysis, several top co-occurrence clusters were reported to appear linked to parvovirus B19, influenza, CMV and Epstein-Barr virus. A further reported finding was that TCR beta sequences accurately predicted the HLA-A and HLA-B alleles for most subjects in the first cohort. In a later analysis, HLA-associated TCR beta chains were found to be more clonally expanded and to have lower generation probabilities than equally common non-associated chains. Most TCR sequences were seen in very few donors, while some public TCRs were found in many individuals. In the study, approximately 150 TCR beta chains were listed as associated with cytomegalovirus.

The cohort consisted of 600 to 700 healthy bone marrow donors. At the time of sampling, all cohort members were nominally healthy, though unrecorded immune exposures were likely present. The donor tested CMV seropositive and was one of the 289 seropositive cohort members. Every donor gave a peripheral blood sample, and the peripheral blood mononuclear cells from that sample were used for TCR beta sequencing. The Qiagen DNeasy Blood Extraction Kit was used to extract genomic DNA from the blood cell samples. V lost 5 bases and J lost 5 bases, and the count of bases not matched to a germline gene is 4. From cysteine to phenylalanine, the CDR3 is 14 amino acids long. Here the CDR3 DNA is all that survives: 42 bases in frame from base 1. The germline V gene yields SGHTA for CDR1 and FQGNSA for CDR2.

The sequencing input was PBMCs. The chain joins TRBV7-2 to TRBJ1-4; 8 central bases correspond to TRBD1. The sequence derives from a woman aged 40-49 years in good health and CMV-seropositive. The DNA sequence is given as TGTGCCAGCAGCCGGACAGGGTCGAATGAAAAACTGTTTTTT. Its coded protein is CASSRTGSNEKLFF.